This entry lists 27 T cell receptor beta chains sequenced from one sample in a study of T-cell reconstitution after alpha-beta-depleted transplantation in children. The TCRbeta library incorporated unique molecular identifiers. TCRdb reanalysed the PCR reads using MiXCR and keeps one entry per CDR3 protein. The sample comprises about 110,000 distinct CDR3 sequences, almost 6.5% of which are singletons, and approximately 25% rests with the top ten. Sequenced material: PBMCs, mostly from graft donor cells, taken 360 days after TCRalphabeta/CD19-depleted stem cell transplant. Receptors originate from a male patient aged 2-15 years who had a stem cell transplant for acute lymphoblastic leukemia, so the T cells may come from the graft donor.

This clonotype was counted many times. The chain recombines TRBV9 with TRBJ2-2, with TRBD2 matching 7 bases. CDR1 and CDR2 from the germline V gene are SGDLS and YYNGEE. V lost 4 bases to trimming and J lost 5 bases; unmatched junction nucleotides: 8. This CDR3 has 15 residues. CDR3 loop: CASSTRTRSTGELFF. CDR3 DNA: TGTGCCAGCAGCACTAGGACTAGATCTACCGGGGAGCTGTTTTTT.

This clonotype was seen at least ten times. This chain uses TRBV4-3 with TRBJ2-1, with TRBD2 matching over 11 bases. Germline V lookup: CDR1 LGHNA, CDR2 YSLEER. Unmatched junction bases numbered 2, after V lost 4 bases and J lost 6 bases. The CDR3 has 14 amino acids. CDR3 DNA sequence: TGCGCCAGCAGCCTTAGCGGGAGGGCCAATGAGCAGTTCTTC. Translated, it gives CASSLSGRANEQFF.

This clonotype was detected a few times. The gene calls are TRBV7-9 and TRBJ2-1; 11 bases fit TRBD2. The CDR3 totals 16 residues. Per germline, CDR1 SEHNR and CDR2 FQNEAQ (reference sequence). With 5 bases clipped from V and 7 bases from J, the junction kept 10 bases outside the gene matches. CDR3 loop: CASSPLTSGAPNEQFF. The CDR3 coding sequence is TGTGCCAGCAGCCCCTTGACTAGCGGGGCCCCTAATGAGCAGTTCTTC. Filled out from reference TRBV7-9 and TRBJ2-1, the complete variable domain reads DTGVSQNPRHKITKRGQNVTFRCDPISEHNRLYWYRQTLGQGPEFLTYFQNEAQLEKSRLLSDRFSAERPKGSFSTLEIQRTEQGDSAMYLCASSPLTSGAPNEQFFGPGTRLTVL.

There are a few counts of this clonotype. The chain has TRBV7-9 and TRBJ2-5; D may be TRBD1 (6 bases). Per germline, CDR1 SEHNR and CDR2 FQNEAQ (reference sequence). The CDR3 length is 14 residues. V was pared by 5 bases and J by 5 bases, with 15 bases between. CDR3 DNA: TGTGCCAGCAGCCGTACAGGGACCCCGGAGACCCAGTACTTC. Its protein is CASSRTGTPETQYF.

The chain uses TRBV11-2 and TRBJ2-1; 8 nucleotides agree with TRBD2. The CDR3 loop spans 15 amino acids. V lost 3 bases, J lost 3 bases, and 4 bases stayed unmatched. CDR1 is SGHAT and CDR2 is FQNNGV in the germline V gene. CDR3 sequence reads: CASSFWTSSYNEQFF. The DNA of the CDR3 is TGTGCCAGCAGCTTTTGGACTAGCAGCTACAATGAGCAGTTCTTC.

As concerns this clonotype: This sequence may be a read error, since a much larger clone differs from it by one base. The genes are TRBV28 and TRBJ2-5; D is ambiguous. The CDR3 covers 15 residues. V gave up 3 bases and J gave up 3 bases, with 14 bases separating them. Germline V gene sequence: CDR1 MDHEN, CDR2 SYDVKM. CDR3 in DNA: TGTGCCAGCAGTTTTGAGATCAGGTTCGAAGAGACCCAGTACTTC. Translated: CASSFEIRFEETQYF. Together with reference TRBV28 and TRBJ2-5, the CDR3 gives the full variable domain: DVKVTQSSRYLVKRTGEKVFLECVQDMDHENMFWYRQDPGLGLRLIYFSYDVKMKEKGDIPEGYSVSREKKERFSLILESASTNQTSMYLCASSFEIRFEETQYFGPGTRLLVL.

The rearrangement joins TRBV30 to TRBJ2-7, with 9 bases aligning to TRBD2. The CDR3 sequence is 16 residues long. Germline-derived CDR1 and CDR2 are GTSNPN and SVGIG (reference sequence). V dropped 3 bases and J dropped 3; count of bases not matched to a gene: 12. The CDR3 sequence: CAWRRGGLAGFYEQYF. The CDR3 region has the DNA TGTGCCTGGAGACGTGGGGGGCTAGCGGGATTCTACGAGCAGTACTTC.

This clonotype has a count of ten or more. V and J are TRBV6-2 or TRBV6-3 and TRBJ1-1; D not resolved. The CDR3 is 12 amino acids. Per the germline V gene, CDR1 is MNHEY and CDR2 is SVGEGT. The V end lost 4 bases, the J end lost 8 bases, and 11 bases lay between the germline ends. The CDR3 DNA reads TGTGCCAGCAGTTCATACCGCCACGAAGCTTTCTTT. Translation gives CASSSYRHEAFF.

This clonotype was detected ten times or more. This chain connects TRBV9 to TRBJ2-1; D is unresolved. The CDR3 consists of 12 residues. The germline V gene encodes CDR1 SGDLS and CDR2 YYNGEE. The V gene lost 2 bases and the J gene lost 9 bases, with 9 bases spanning the gap. CDR3 sequence (DNA): TGTGCCAGCAGCGTTACGAGTTCTGAGCAGTTCTTC. Protein: CASSVTSSEQFF.

This clonotype has only a few counts. The chain employs TRBV7-2 and TRBJ2-3; the D gene could be TRBD1 or TRBD2 (7 bases each). The V gene lost 4 bases and the J gene lost 6 bases, with 14 bases spanning the gap. CDR1 is SGHTA, CDR2 FQGNSA, per germline. The CDR3 covers 14 residues. The CDR3, as DNA: TGTGCCAGCAGCTGGGGAGGGGGCGGGGATACGCAGTATTTT. It codes for CASSWGGGGDTQYF.

The sample holds many counts of this clonotype. The rearrangement links TRBV24-1 to TRBJ2-3; 7 bases line up with TRBD1. The V segment lost 0 bases and the J segment 10 bases; nucleotides outside the gene matches: 12. CDR3 length: 16 residues. Germline V gene data show CDR1 as KGHDR and CDR2 as SFDVKD. CDR3 nucleotides: TGTGCCACCAGTGATTTGAACCGACAGGGCTCCTGGTCGCAGTATTTT. Translation gives CATSDLNRQGSWSQYF.

This clonotype showed up many times. J is TRBJ1-1 and V is TRBV29-1, with 8 bases identical to TRBD1. The CDR3 has 13 amino acids. CDR1 and CDR2 from the germline V gene are SQVTM and ANQGSEA. The V gene end was trimmed by 7 bases and the J gene end by 3 bases; junction bases not matched to a gene: 7. In nucleotides, the CDR3 is TGCAGCGCTGATCAGGGGGCAGACACTGAAGCTTTCTTT. It codes for CSADQGADTEAFF.

The rearrangement joins TRBV6-1 to TRBJ1-3; 9 bases agree with TRBD1. The CDR3 loop spans 13 amino acids. Germline V CDR1 and CDR2: MNHNS, SASEGT. Trimming cost V 6 bases and J 4 bases; bases outside gene matches: 1. CDR3 DNA sequence: TGTGCCAGCAGAGGGACAGGGGGAAACACCATATATTTT. It yields the protein CASRGTGGNTIYF.

This clonotype showed up just a few times. The V gene is TRBV7-2, the J gene TRBJ2-7; D gene ambiguous. Germline V gene data show CDR1 as SGHTA and CDR2 as FQGNSA. V was cut by 5 bases and J by 0 bases, with 11 bases left in between. CDR3 length: 14 residues. The CDR3 bases are TGTGCCAGCAGCCCCGGTCGCATCTCCTACGAGCAGTACTTC. Its protein is CASSPGRISYEQYF.

Many counts were recorded for this clonotype. The chain links TRBV27 to TRBJ2-5; D is perhaps TRBD1 (6 bases). V lost 4 bases to trimming and J lost 2 bases, with 11 bases between them. Germline lookup yields CDR1 MNHEY and CDR2 SMNVEV (reference sequence). This CDR3 has 14 amino acids. The CDR3 here is CASSWGHAQETQYF. The CDR3 bases are TGTGCCAGCAGTTGGGGACATGCTCAAGAGACCCAGTACTTC.

This clonotype was counted many times. CDR3 amino acids: CASSPRATNRAGANVLTF. The CDR3 DNA follows: TGTGCCAGCTCACCGCGCGCAACTAACAGGGCTGGGGCCAACGTCCTGACTTTC. This sequence joins TRBV18 and TRBJ2-6, with D perhaps matching TRBD1 (6 bases). The V gene's germline CDR1 is KGHSH and CDR2 LQKENI. Trimming left V 3 bases short and J 2 bases short, with 17 bases between. The CDR3 length is 18 residues.

This clonotype was observed a few times. The J gene is TRBJ2-7, the V gene TRBV6-1; D is possibly TRBD1 (6 bases). Trimming stripped 7 bases from V and 6 bases from J, with 19 bases between. Germline assignment: CDR1 MNHNS and CDR2 SASEGT. The CDR3 spans 14 residues. In DNA form, the CDR3 reads TGTGCCAGCAAAACTAGGCAGGGGAGTATCGAGCAGTACTTC. This translates into CASKTRQGSIEQYF.

This clonotype was counted at least ten times. This rearrangement joins TRBV5-1 to TRBJ1-4, with D perhaps TRBD1 (5 bases). Germline values: CDR1 SGHRS, CDR2 YFSETQ. The CDR3 is 15 residues long. V dropped 4 bases and J dropped 4 bases, with 14 bases sitting between them. For the CDR3, the DNA is TGCGCCAGCAGCCGGAAGACAGCCATTAATGAAAAACTGTTTTTT. Translating it yields CASSRKTAINEKLFF.

This clonotype was found many times. The V gene is TRBV7-6, the J gene TRBJ1-2, with D possibly being TRBD1 (5 bases). CDR3 size: 15 residues. Looked up from germline, CDR1 is SGHVS and CDR2 is FNYEAQ. V shed 5 bases and J shed 2 bases, with 15 bases lying between them. The CDR3 region is CASSPWEGVNYGYTF. The CDR3 region has the DNA TGTGCCAGCAGCCCATGGGAAGGGGTAAACTATGGCTACACCTTC.

J is TRBJ2-7 and V is TRBV6-2 or TRBV6-3, with 7 bases aligning to TRBD2. The CDR3 extends over 14 amino acids. V lost 3 bases to trimming and J lost 7 bases; unmatched junction nucleotides: 9. Germline CDR1 and CDR2: MNHEY and SVGEGT. The CDR3 DNA is TGTGCCAGCAGTTATTCGGAAGGGAGGGGAGAGCAGTACTTC. Its protein product is CASSYSEGRGEQYF.

At least ten counts were recorded for this clonotype. J is TRBJ2-3 and V is TRBV6-2 or TRBV6-3; D may correspond to TRBD1 or TRBD2 (5 bases each). V was cut by 0 bases and J by 5 bases, with 18 bases left in between. The germline gives CDR1 MNHEY, CDR2 SVGEGT. This CDR3 region has 17 residues. The CDR3 loop reads CASSYSIGTVSVDTQYF. In nucleotides, the CDR3 is TGTGCCAGCAGTTACTCGATCGGGACGGTGTCTGTAGATACGCAGTATTTT.

This clonotype appeared a few times. The gene calls are TRBV27 and TRBJ2-3; 7 positions agree with TRBD1. Trimming removed 5 bases from V and 1 base from J; junction bases left unmatched: 6. CDR1 MNHEY and CDR2 SMNVEV come from the germline V gene (reference sequence). This CDR3 region has 15 residues. CDR3 amino acids: CASSQYRGGTDTQYF. The CDR3 coding sequence is TGTGCCAGCAGTCAGTACAGGGGCGGCACAGATACGCAGTATTTT.

J is TRBJ1-2 and V is TRBV28; 7 bases match TRBD1. There are 14 residues in the CDR3. Germline V lookup: CDR1 MDHEN, CDR2 SYDVKM. The junction had 9 bases not matched to a gene; V was cut back by 6 bases and J by 5 bases. CDR3 in DNA: TGTGCCAGCAGCCTGACAGGGAGTTGGTATGGCTACACCTTC. This gives the protein CASSLTGSWYGYTF.

This clonotype was observed many times. The rearrangement joins TRBV11-2 to TRBJ2-7, with D possibly being TRBD2 (5 bases). Trimming took 0 bases from V and 4 from J, leaving 13 bases between them. Germline V CDR1 and CDR2: SGHAT, FQNNGV. CDR3 size: 15 residues. CDR3 region: CASSLDRRWDYEQYF. The CDR3 DNA reads as TGTGCCAGCAGCTTAGATAGGAGGTGGGATTACGAGCAGTACTTC.

In this sample, this clonotype turned up many times. The chain is built from TRBV4-3 and TRBJ2-1; D might be TRBD1 or TRBD2, each matching 5 bases. The germline V gene has CDR1 LGHNA and CDR2 YSLEER. V was pared by 4 bases and J by 7 bases, with 11 bases between. The CDR3 length is 13 residues. CDR3 sequence reads: CASSRGLANEQFF. For the CDR3, the DNA is TGCGCCAGCAGCCGGGGGTTAGCGAATGAGCAGTTCTTC.

This clonotype came up many times. V is TRBV2 and J is TRBJ2-2; the D is unclear. This CDR3 comprises 13 residues. Per germline, CDR1 SNHLY and CDR2 FYNNEI. V lost 5 bases and J 2 bases, leaving 6 bases between the germline ends. CDR3 loop: CASSQINTGELFF. The CDR3 DNA follows: TGTGCCAGCAGTCAGATTAACACCGGGGAGCTGTTTTTT.

Only a few counts were recorded for this clonotype. The V call is TRBV3-1, the J call TRBJ2-5; 7 bases are a match to TRBD1. This CDR3 has 14 amino acids. From germline, CDR1 is LGHDT and CDR2 YNNKEL (reference sequence). J gave up 5 bases and V 2 bases, and 5 bases lay outside the gene matches. The CDR3 sequence: CASSQRQGYETQYF. The DNA of the CDR3 is TGTGCCAGCAGCCAACGACAGGGTTACGAGACCCAGTACTTC.